Detailed here is one T cell receptor beta chain. TCRdb keeps only in-frame clones here, not all; method: immunoSEQ multiplex PCR. The data contain 250,000 to 300,000 clones, about 91% of them singletons. Trimming took 2 bases from V and 5 from J; bases not matched to a gene: 5. This CDR3 contains 15 residues. Germline CDR1 and CDR2: MNHNS and SASEGT. This sample was taken from a study of blood T cell repertoires in COVID-19. About the research overall: Spain, Italy and the United States supplied samples that represented acute and convalescent COVID-19. T cells, B-cell-depleted T cells, or PBMCs supplied cDNA or gDNA.

Participants, 18 to 89 years old, spanned about 26 US areas. Self-reported history from a screening survey and questionnaire set each donor's cohort. The source material was PBMCs or T cells enriched from blood (not recorded which). The gene calls are TRBV6-1 and TRBJ1-4; 7 bases are a match to TRBD1. The source of this sequence is a human donor in a cohort exposed to, infected with or recovered from COVID-19 (not recorded which). The donor label of this sample is uncertain. CDR3 coding DNA: TGTGCCAGCAGTGAAATGACAGGGAGGAATGAAAAACTGTTTTTT. It is translated as CASSEMTGRNEKLFF.